A selection of T cell receptor beta chains follows, all from one sample in a study of tumor-infiltrating lymphocytes in primary liver carcinoma. Using its own MiXCR run on the multiplex PCR reads, TCRdb lists one record per CDR3 protein. The sample lists roughly 80,000 distinct CDR3 sequences, about 70% seen once, with approximately 13% in the top ten. Sequences were obtained from liver tumor tissue from sampling region 4. The receptor source for this set is a woman aged 55-69 years with primary liver carcinoma and hepatitis B virus infection. CDR3s include the opening cysteine and the closing phenylalanine or tryptophan. D genes are given only for firm matches.

d_call | v_call | cdr3_aa
NA | TRBV6-6 | CASRTSAGIAYEQYF
NA | TRBV25-1 | CVSSEERELGYTF
NA | TRBV21-1 | CAGSRPLQGPDTQYF
NA | TRBV5-5 | CASSLGDTGRENQYF
NA | TRBV6-5 | CASSGNSNYGYTF
NA | TRBV6-1 | CVTRNVGDTQYF
NA | TRBV6-6 | CASSYKETEELFF
TRBD1 | TRBV29-1 | CSVLPGQDTDTQYF
NA | TRBV6-6 | CASGYGTRGDTQYF
NA | TRBV10-3 | CAGRRGRGEKLFF
NA | TRBV2 | CASGGRGDSEAFF
TRBD2 | TRBV29-1 | CSGEDMGAGGTDTQYF
NA | TRBV11-1 | CASSRGGTRTYEQYF
TRBD1 | TRBV29-1 | CSVDLEGGTGDQETQYF
NA | TRBV12-5 | CASGLAGGGYTF
NA | TRBV6-1 | CASIVRVNYNEQFF
NA | TRBV11-2 | CASSPAGRAYAQYF
NA | TRBV12-3/TRBV12-4 | CASGRSTYSNQPQHF
NA | TRBV20-1 | CSARPSSYEQYF
TRBD2 | TRBV5-6 | CASSHRGGASVLNEQFF
NA | TRBV28 | CASRSDSSSYNEQFF
NA | TRBV4-1 | CASSPIAGNPPRGTDTQYF
TRBD1 | TRBV11-2 | CTSSSGTADTQYF
NA | TRBV11-2 | CANSLGSKGTQYF
TRBD2 | TRBV12-3/TRBV12-4 | CAGSLGDGGITDMQYF
TRBD2 | TRBV7-9 | CASNLAGGSTYEQYF
NA | TRBV6-1 | CASRDGGLYSNQPQHF
TRBD2 | TRBV11-1 | CASKGLAGGPGDEQFF
NA | TRBV10-3 | CAISAGGAHNIQYF
TRBD1 | TRBV5-6 | CASRGDRGNYGYTF
TRBD1 | TRBV6-6 | CASSTGQQGSSLHF
NA | TRBV7-8 | CASSPVRLSFYNEQFF
TRBD1 | TRBV11-3 | CISSLTGNYGRTF
NA | TRBV29-1 | CSIIQELNTRELFF
NA | TRBV5-4 | CASNFGWMRDNEQFF
TRBD2 | TRBV29-1 | CSAESGTSANEQFF
NA | TRBV28 | CACSFFRPGKRRQPQHF
NA | TRBV11-2 | CTSSLDPGAYSPLHF
NA | TRBV6-5 | CASSYAGTSNEQFF
TRBD2 | TRBV6-5 | CTSRQTSGSSYEQYF
NA | TRBV5-4 | CASSLDLRNTQYF
TRBD1 | TRBV29-1 | CSVTTGGTAHESQYF
NA | TRBV11-3 | CASGSRRGYQETQCF
NA | TRBV28 | CASLGSSYGQYF
TRBD1 | TRBV6-5 | CASSYSVGGPPYEQYF
NA | TRBV29-1 | CSHISEGDIIYF
NA | TRBV6-6 | CASSITQYTEAFF
NA | TRBV6-1 | CASSAGDYGYTF
NA | TRBV6-1 | CAISEGGSGANVLTF
NA | TRBV11-3 | CASSLGHGEWGVDEQFF
TRBD1 | TRBV7-9 | CASSRGQGETQYF
NA | TRBV6-1 | CASSEALGNTEAFF
TRBD2 | TRBV6-1 | CASGTSETYERYF
NA | TRBV5-4 | CASSHPGYTGELFF
NA | TRBV28 | CASSFLGYQETQYF
NA | TRBV10-3 | CAISESIGVNTQYF
NA | TRBV6-5 | CASSPAGQIYGYAF
NA | TRBV10-1 | CAGNEGVSYNEQFF
TRBD2 | TRBV6-5 | CASSPSPTSVGTNVGELFF